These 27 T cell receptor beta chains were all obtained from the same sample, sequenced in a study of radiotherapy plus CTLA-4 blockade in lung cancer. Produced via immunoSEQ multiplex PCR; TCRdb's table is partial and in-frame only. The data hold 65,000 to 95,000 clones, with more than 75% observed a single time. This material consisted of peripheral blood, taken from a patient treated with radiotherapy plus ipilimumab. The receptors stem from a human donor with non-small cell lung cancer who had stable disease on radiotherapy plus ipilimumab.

The CDR3 loop reads CASRDPGQGTSEQFF. CDR3 DNA sequence: TGTGCCAGCAGGGACCCGGGACAGGGGACCAGTGAGCAGTTCTTC. The rearrangement links TRBV11-2 to TRBJ2-1, with 10 bases matching TRBD1. The CDR3 runs 15 residues. Germline loops: CDR1 SGHAT, CDR2 FQNNGV. V shed 6 bases and J 9 bases; nucleotides not matched to a gene: 11.

CDR3 coding DNA: TGTGCCAGCAGGGGAGACTACGAGCAGTACTTC. This translates into CASRGDYEQYF. The genes are TRBV6-6 and TRBJ2-7; a possible D gene is TRBD2 (5 bases). The V gene's germline CDR1 is MNHNY and CDR2 SVGAGI (reference sequence). Deletions cut 6 bases from V and 3 bases from J, with 6 bases between. This CDR3 is built from 11 residues.

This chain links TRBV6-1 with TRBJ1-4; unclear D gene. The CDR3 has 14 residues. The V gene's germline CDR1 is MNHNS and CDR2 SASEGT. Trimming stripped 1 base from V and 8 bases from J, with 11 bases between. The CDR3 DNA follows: TGTGCCAGCAGTGAAGTTTGGTCGGGGGAAAAACTGTTTTTT. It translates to CASSEVWSGEKLFF.

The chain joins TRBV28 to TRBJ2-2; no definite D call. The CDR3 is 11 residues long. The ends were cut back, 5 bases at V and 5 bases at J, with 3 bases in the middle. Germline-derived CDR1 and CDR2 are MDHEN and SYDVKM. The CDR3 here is CASSTTGELFF. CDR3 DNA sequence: TGTGCCAGCAGTACAACCGGGGAGCTGTTTTTT.

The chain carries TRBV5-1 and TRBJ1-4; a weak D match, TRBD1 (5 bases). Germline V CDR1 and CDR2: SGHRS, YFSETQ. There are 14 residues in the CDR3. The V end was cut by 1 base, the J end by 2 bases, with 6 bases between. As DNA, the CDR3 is TGCGCCAGCAGCTTGCGGGGGACTAATGAAAAACTGTTTTTT. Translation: CASSLRGTNEKLFF.

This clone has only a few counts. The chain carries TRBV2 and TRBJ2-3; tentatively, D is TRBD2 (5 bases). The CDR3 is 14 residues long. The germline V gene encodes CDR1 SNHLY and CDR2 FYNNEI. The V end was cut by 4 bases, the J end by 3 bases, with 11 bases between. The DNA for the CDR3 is TGTGCCAGCAGTGCTATGGGAGAGACAGATACGCAGTATTTT. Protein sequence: CASSAMGETDTQYF.

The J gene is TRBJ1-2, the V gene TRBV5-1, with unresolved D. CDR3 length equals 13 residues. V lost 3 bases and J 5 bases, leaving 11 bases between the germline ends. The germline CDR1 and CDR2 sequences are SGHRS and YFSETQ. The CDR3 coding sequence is TGCGCCAGCAGCTCAGGACCCGAGTATGGCTACACCTTC. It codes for CASSSGPEYGYTF.

The CDR3 DNA follows: TGCGCCAGCAGCCCACTAACAACTAATGAAAAACTGTTTTTT. Its translation: CASSPLTTNEKLFF. The chain is built from TRBV5-1 and TRBJ1-4; D remains unclear. Trimming removed 4 bases at V and 0 bases at J, with 7 bases between. There are 14 residues in the CDR3. Germline assignment: CDR1 SGHRS and CDR2 YFSETQ.

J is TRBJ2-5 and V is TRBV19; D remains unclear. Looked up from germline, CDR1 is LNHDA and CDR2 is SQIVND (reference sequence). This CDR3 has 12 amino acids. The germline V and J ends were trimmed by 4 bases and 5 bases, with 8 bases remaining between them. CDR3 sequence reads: CASSNRRETQYF. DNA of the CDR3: TGTGCCAGTAGTAACAGAAGGGAGACCCAGTACTTC.

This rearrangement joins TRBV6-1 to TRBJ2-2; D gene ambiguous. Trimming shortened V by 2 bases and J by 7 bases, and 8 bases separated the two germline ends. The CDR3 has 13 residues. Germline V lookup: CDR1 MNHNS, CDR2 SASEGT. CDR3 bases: TGTGCCAGCAGTGAAATCCGGTTCGGGGAGCTGTTTTTT. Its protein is CASSEIRFGELFF.

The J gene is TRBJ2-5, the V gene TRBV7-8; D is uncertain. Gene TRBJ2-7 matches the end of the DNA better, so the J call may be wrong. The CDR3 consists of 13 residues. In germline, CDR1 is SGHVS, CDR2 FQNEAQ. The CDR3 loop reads CASSLLQSYEQYF. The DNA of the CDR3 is TGTGCCAGCAGCTTATTACAGTCCTACGAGCAGTACTTC.

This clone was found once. The CDR3: CASRVSTSSYNEQFF. DNA for the CDR3: TGCGCCAGCAGAGTGTCCACCTCCTCCTACAATGAGCAGTTCTTC. The chain joins TRBV5-1 to TRBJ2-1; D is unresolved. The germline gives CDR1 SGHRS, CDR2 YFSETQ. CDR3 length: 15 residues. The V end lost 5 bases, the J end lost 0 bases, and 12 bases lay between the germline ends.

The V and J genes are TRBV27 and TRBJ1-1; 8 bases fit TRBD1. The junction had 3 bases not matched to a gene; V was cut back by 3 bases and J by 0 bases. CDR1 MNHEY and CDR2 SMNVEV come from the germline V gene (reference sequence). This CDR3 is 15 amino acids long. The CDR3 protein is CASSLDRVMNTEAFF. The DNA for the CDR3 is TGTGCCAGCAGTTTGGACAGGGTGATGAACACTGAAGCTTTCTTT.

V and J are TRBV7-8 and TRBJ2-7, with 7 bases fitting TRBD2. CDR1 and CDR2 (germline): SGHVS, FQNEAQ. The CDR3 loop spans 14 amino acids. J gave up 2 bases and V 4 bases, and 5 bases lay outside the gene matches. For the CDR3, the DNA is TGTGCCAGCAGCTCCCAGGGAGGGGCCTACGAGCAGTACTTC. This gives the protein CASSSQGGAYEQYF.

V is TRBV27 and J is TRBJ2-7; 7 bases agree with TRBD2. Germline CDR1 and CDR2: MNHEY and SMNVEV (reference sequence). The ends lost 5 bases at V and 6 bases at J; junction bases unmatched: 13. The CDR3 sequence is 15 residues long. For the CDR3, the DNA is TGTGCCAGCAGTGCCATGGCGGGAGCTTTGGCCGAGCAGTACTTC. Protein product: CASSAMAGALAEQYF.

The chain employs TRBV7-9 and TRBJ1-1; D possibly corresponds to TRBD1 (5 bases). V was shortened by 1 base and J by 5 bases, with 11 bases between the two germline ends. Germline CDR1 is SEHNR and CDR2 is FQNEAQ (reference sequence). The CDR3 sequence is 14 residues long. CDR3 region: CASSLEGRRTEAFF. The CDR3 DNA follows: TGTGCCAGCAGCTTAGAGGGGCGTAGGACTGAAGCTTTCTTT.

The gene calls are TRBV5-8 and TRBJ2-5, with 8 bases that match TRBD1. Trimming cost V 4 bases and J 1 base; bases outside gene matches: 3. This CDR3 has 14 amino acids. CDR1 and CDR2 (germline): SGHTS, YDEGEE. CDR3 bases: TGTGCCAGCAGCCCCGGACAGGGCCAAGAGACCCAGTACTTC. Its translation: CASSPGQGQETQYF.

CDR3 in amino acids: CASSNRGTNYGYTF. In nucleotides, the CDR3 is TGTGCCAGCAGCAACAGGGGTACTAACTATGGCTACACCTTC. The chain recombines TRBV6-1 with TRBJ1-2, with TRBD1 matching 7 bases. CDR3 length: 14 amino acids. Germline V gene data show CDR1 as MNHNS and CDR2 as SASEGT. Losses at the gene ends were 6 bases for V and 0 bases for J; bases not matched to a gene: 4.

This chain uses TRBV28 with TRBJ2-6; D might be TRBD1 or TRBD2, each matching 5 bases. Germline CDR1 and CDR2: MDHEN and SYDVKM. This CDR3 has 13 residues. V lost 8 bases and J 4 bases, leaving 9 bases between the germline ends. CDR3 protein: CASSGPGANVLTF. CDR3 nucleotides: TGTGCCAGCTCGGGGCCGGGGGCCAACGTCCTGACTTTC.

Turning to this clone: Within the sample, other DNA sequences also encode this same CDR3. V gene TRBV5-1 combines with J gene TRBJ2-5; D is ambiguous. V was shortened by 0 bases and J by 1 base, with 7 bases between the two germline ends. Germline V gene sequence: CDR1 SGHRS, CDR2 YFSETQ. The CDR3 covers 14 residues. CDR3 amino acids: CASSLGDLQETQYF. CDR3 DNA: TGCGCCAGCAGCTTGGGGGATCTCCAAGAGACCCAGTACTTC.

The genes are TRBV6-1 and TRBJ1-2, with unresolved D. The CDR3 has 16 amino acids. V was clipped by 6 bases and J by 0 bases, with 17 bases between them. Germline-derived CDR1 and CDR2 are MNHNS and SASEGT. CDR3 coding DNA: TGTGCCAGCAGCGAAACTGCCCGGGCCACTAACTATGGCTACACCTTC. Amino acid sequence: CASSETARATNYGYTF.

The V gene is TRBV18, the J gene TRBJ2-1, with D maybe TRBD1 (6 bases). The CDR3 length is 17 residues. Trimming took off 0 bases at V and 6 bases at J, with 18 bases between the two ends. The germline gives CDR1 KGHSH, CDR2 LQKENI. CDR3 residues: CASSPPVGTRIPNEQFF. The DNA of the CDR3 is TGTGCCAGCTCACCACCGGTCGGGACAAGGATCCCCAATGAGCAGTTCTTC.

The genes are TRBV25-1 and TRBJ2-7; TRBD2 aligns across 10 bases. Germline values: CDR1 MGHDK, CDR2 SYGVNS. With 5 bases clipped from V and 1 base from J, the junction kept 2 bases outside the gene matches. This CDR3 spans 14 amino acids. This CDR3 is CASSLAGVSYEQYF. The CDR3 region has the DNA TGTGCCAGCAGTCTAGCGGGAGTATCCTACGAGCAGTACTTC.

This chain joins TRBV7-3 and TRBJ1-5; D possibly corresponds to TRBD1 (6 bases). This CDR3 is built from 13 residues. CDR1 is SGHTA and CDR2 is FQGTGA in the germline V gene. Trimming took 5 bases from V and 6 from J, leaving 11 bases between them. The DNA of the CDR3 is TGTGCCAGCAGCCTGAGGGGGGGTCAGCCCCAGCATTTT. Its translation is CASSLRGGQPQHF.

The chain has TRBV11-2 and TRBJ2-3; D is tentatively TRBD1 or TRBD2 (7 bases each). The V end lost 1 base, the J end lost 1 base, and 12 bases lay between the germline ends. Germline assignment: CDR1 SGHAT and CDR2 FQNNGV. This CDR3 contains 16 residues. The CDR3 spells CASSLGAGTGTDTQYF. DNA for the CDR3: TGTGCCAGCAGCTTAGGAGCGGGGACAGGCACAGATACGCAGTATTTT.

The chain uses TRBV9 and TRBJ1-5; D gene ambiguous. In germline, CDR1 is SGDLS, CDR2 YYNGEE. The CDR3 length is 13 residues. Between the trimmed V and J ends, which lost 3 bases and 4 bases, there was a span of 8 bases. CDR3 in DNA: TGTGCCAGCAGCGCTGGCCTAAATCAGCCCCAGCATTTT. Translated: CASSAGLNQPQHF.

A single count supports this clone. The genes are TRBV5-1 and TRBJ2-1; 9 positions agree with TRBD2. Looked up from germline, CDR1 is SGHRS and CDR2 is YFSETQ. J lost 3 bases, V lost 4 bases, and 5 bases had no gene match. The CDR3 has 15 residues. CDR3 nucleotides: TGCGCCAGCAGCGTCCAGCGGGGGGACTACAATGAGCAGTTCTTC. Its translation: CASSVQRGDYNEQFF.